These 12 T cell receptor beta chains originate from one sample sequenced in a study of graft-versus-host responses after intestinal transplantation. These receptors have no known antigen. Some clones are missing from TCRdb's copy, which holds only in-frame ones; the method was immunoSEQ multiplex PCR. The sample shows roughly 100,000 clones, roughly 87% of them seen only once. The sample was unstimulated CD4+ T cells sorted from spleen or lymph node cells, taken before intestinal transplant. These receptors originate from a human donor who received an intestinal transplant.

This chain uses TRBV6-1 with TRBJ1-2, with TRBD1 matching 12 bases. Germline CDR1 is MNHNS and CDR2 is SASEGT. CDR3 length: 17 residues. V was pared by 4 bases and J by 4 bases, with 10 bases of the junction left unmatched. In DNA, the CDR3 is TGTGCCAGCAGTGGTCGTTCGGGACAGGGGGCCATCTATGGCTACACCTTC. It specifies CASSGRSGQGAIYGYTF.

As concerns this clone: No DNA is shown, since the ends of the CDR3 on it are uncertain; the CDR3 is the one TCRdb lists. The rearrangement links TRBV21-1 to TRBJ2-7; the D call in the table, TRBD1, was not verified against the DNA. TRBV21-1 is given as a pseudogene. The length of the CDR3 is 15 amino acids, counting both ends. CDR3 region: CASSTWGQGAYEQYF.

The chain links TRBV28 to TRBJ1-5, with D unresolved. Germline V gene lookup returns CDR1 MDHEN and CDR2 SYDVKM. The CDR3 totals 16 residues. V was cut by 0 bases and J by 2 bases, with 11 bases left in between. The CDR3 reads CASSLWAGLGNQPQHF. CDR3 in DNA: TGTGCCAGCAGTTTATGGGCGGGATTGGGCAATCAGCCCCAGCATTTT. Variable domain in full (rest from reference TRBV28 and TRBJ1-5): DVKVTQSSRYLVKRTGEKVFLECVQDMDHENMFWYRQDPGLGLRLIYFSYDVKMKEKGDIPEGYSVSREKKERFSLILESASTNQTSMYLCASSLWAGLGNQPQHFGDGTRLSIL.

The genes are TRBV30 and TRBJ1-1, with D possibly being TRBD1 (6 bases). Per the germline V gene, CDR1 is GTSNPN and CDR2 is SVGIG (reference sequence). V lost 2 bases and J lost 8, with 15 bases in between. The CDR3 totals 13 residues. CDR3 loop: CAWSIYRVDEAFF. The CDR3 DNA reads as TGTGCCTGGAGTATCTACAGGGTGGACGAAGCTTTCTTT.

In regard to this clone: Other DNA sequences in the same sample also yield this CDR3. The chain employs TRBV2 and TRBJ2-5; TRBD1 or TRBD2 may be the D gene (5 bases each). This CDR3 region has 12 residues. Trimming pared 1 base from V and 5 bases from J, leaving 5 bases between. The germline CDR1 and CDR2 sequences are SNHLY and FYNNEI. In DNA, the CDR3 is TGTGCCAGCAGTGAAGGGGGGGAGACCCAGTACTTC. Its protein is CASSEGGETQYF. Complete variable domain (other parts from reference TRBV2 and TRBJ2-5): EPEVTQTPSHQVTQMGQEVILRCVPISNHLYFYWYRQILGQKVEFLVSFYNNEISEKSEIFDDQFSVERPDGSNFTLKIRSTKLEDSAMYFCASSEGGETQYFGPGTRLLVL.

The chain joins TRBV9 to TRBJ2-1; no firm D call. The germline V gene encodes CDR1 SGDLS and CDR2 YYNGEE. V lost 1 base and J lost 5, with 16 bases in between. The CDR3 spans 16 residues. In DNA, the CDR3 is TGTGCCAGCAGCGTATGGGTAACTCGTTATAACAATGAGCAGTTCTTC. It specifies CASSVWVTRYNNEQFF.

This rearrangement joins TRBV28 to TRBJ1-2, with 9 bases fitting TRBD1. Trimming removed 4 bases from V and 1 base from J; junction bases left unmatched: 7. In germline, CDR1 is MDHEN, CDR2 SYDVKM. This CDR3 comprises 16 residues. This chain's CDR3 is CASSSTTGGGNYGYTF. CDR3 nucleotide sequence: TGTGCCAGCAGTTCCACCACAGGGGGCGGTAACTATGGCTACACCTTC.

In its sample, this clone was seen a few times. CDR3 DNA: TGTGCCAGCAGCTCCCAGGGGAATCAGCCCCAGCATTTT. It codes for CASSSQGNQPQHF. The V and J genes are TRBV7-2 and TRBJ1-5, with D perhaps TRBD1 (6 bases). Germline values: CDR1 SGHTA, CDR2 FQGNSA. The CDR3 extends over 13 amino acids. The V gene lost 4 bases and the J gene lost 4 bases, with 8 bases spanning the gap.

This chain connects TRBV15 to TRBJ1-6; 10 nucleotides line up with TRBD1. The germline V gene has CDR1 LNHNV and CDR2 YYDKDF (reference sequence). The CDR3 extends over 16 amino acids. Unmatched junction bases numbered 7, after V lost 1 base and J lost 10 bases. The CDR3 DNA is TGTGCCACCAGCAGAGTGCGACAGGGGGCCGCATCACCCCTCCACTTT. Translation gives CATSRVRQGAASPLHF. The full variable domain, with the rest looked up from reference TRBV15 and TRBJ1-6, is DAMVIQNPRYQVTQFGKPVTLSCSQTLNHNVMYWYQQKSSQAPKLLFHYYDKDFNNEADTPDNFQSRRPNTSFCFLDIRSPGLGDTAMYLCATSRVRQGAASPLHFGNGTRLTVT.

The CDR3: CASGLAGGDEQFF. CDR3 nucleotides: TGTGCCAGTGGACTAGCGGGAGGGGATGAGCAGTTCTTC. The chain employs TRBV5-6 and TRBJ2-1; 15 nucleotides line up with TRBD2. CDR1 SGHDT and CDR2 YYEEEE come from the germline V gene. The CDR3 has 13 residues. The trim removed 8 bases at V and 8 bases at J, leaving 2 bases unmatched.

The chain links TRBV29-1 to TRBJ2-5; a weak D match, TRBD2 (5 bases). V lost 7 bases to trimming and J lost 4 bases, with 16 bases between them. CDR3 size: 13 residues. The germline CDR1 and CDR2 sequences are SQVTM and ANQGSEA. The CDR3 sequence: CSAGLGFGETQYF. The DNA of the CDR3 is TGCAGCGCCGGACTGGGGTTCGGAGAGACCCAGTACTTC.

The J gene is TRBJ1-5, the V gene TRBV19, with D possibly TRBD1 on 5 matching bases. Trimming pared 2 bases from V and 5 bases from J, leaving 7 bases between. Germline CDR1 is LNHDA and CDR2 is SQIVND (reference sequence). This CDR3 is 13 amino acids long. The CDR3 here is CASSIRGDQPQHF. CDR3 sequence (DNA): TGTGCCAGTAGTATAAGAGGGGATCAGCCCCAGCATTTT.